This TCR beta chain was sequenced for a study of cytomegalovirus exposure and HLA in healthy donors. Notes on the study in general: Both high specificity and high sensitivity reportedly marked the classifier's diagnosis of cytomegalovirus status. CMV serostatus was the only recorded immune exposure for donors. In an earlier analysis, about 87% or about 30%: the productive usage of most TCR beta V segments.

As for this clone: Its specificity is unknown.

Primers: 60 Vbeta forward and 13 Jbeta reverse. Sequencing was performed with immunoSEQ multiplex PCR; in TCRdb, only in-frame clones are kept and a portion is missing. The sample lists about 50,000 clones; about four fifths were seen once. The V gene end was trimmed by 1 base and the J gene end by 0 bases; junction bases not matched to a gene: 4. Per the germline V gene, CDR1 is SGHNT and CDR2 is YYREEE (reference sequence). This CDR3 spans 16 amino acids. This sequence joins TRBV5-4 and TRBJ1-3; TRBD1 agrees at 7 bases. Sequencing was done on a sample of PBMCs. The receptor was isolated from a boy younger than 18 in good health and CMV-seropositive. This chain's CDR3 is CASSLTGDFSGNTIYF. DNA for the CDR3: TGTGCCAGCAGCTTGACAGGGGATTTCTCTGGAAACACCATATATTTT.